The rows below give T cell receptor beta chains drawn from one sample of a study of T cells in Graves' hyperthyroidism and ophthalmopathy. From the multiplex PCR reads, TCRdb called clonotypes with MiXCR, one entry per CDR3 protein. The sample contains 300,000 to 400,000 distinct CDR3 sequences, 13% of which appear only once. Sequenced: blood. These TCRs come from a woman aged 18 to 35 with Graves' hyperthyroidism. The CDR3 runs from the conserved cysteine through the conserved F or W. Fields, in order: CDR3 DNA, CDR3 protein, clone size, D gene, J gene, V gene. The D gene is left open where the match is weak. Expanded clones are given a class, and other clones once, few, many or no size at all.

TGCGCCAGCAGCAAGGAACTAGCGGGAGGGCCGTACGAGCAGTACTTC	CASSKELAGGPYEQYF	few	TRBD2	TRBJ2-7	TRBV4-1
TGTGCCAGCAGTTACTCGATTTCCCGCTCGCGGGGAAGAAACAATGAGCAGTTCTTC	CASSYSISRSRGRNNEQFF	many	NA	TRBJ2-1	TRBV6-5
TGCGCCAGCAGCTCACATACAGGGGATCCCACCGGGGAGCTGTTTTTT	CASSSHTGDPTGELFF	NA	TRBD1	TRBJ2-2	TRBV5-1
TGTGCCAGCAGTTACAGGGGGCAGCGCTATGGCTACACCTTC	CASSYRGQRYGYTF	few	TRBD1	TRBJ1-2	TRBV6-2/TRBV6-3
TGTGCCAGCAGTGAACAGGGACAGATACAAGAGACCCAGTACTTC	CASSEQGQIQETQYF	many	TRBD1	TRBJ2-5	TRBV2
TGTGCCAGCAGTTCGCGTCTAGCGGGAGAGGGAAAGGATACGCAGTATTTT	CASSSRLAGEGKDTQYF	many	TRBD2	TRBJ2-3	TRBV6-2/TRBV6-3
TGTGCCAGCAATGGACTAGCGGGAGCCACAGATACGCAGTATTTT	CASNGLAGATDTQYF	NA	TRBD2	TRBJ2-3	TRBV7-8
TGTGCCAGTAGTATGCAACACAGTAATGGGCAGTTCTTC	CASSMQHSNGQFF	few	NA	TRBJ2-1	TRBV19
TGTGCCAGCAGCTTCGGGACCCTGGGAGGCGATGAGCAGTTCTTC	CASSFGTLGGDEQFF	NA	NA	TRBJ2-1	TRBV13
TGTGCCAGCAGACTCTCAGGGGTTAGTCAGCCCCAGCATTTT	CASRLSGVSQPQHF	many	NA	TRBJ1-5	TRBV27
TGTGCCAGTCGGTCTGTGGGGGCAGGCCAAGAGACCCAGTACTTC	CASRSVGAGQETQYF	many	NA	TRBJ2-5	TRBV7-2
TGTGCCAGCAGCGCCCCTGCCCCGGGCTACACCTTC	CASSAPAPGYTF	many	NA	TRBJ1-2	TRBV6-2/TRBV6-3
TGTGCCAGCAGCTGGACAGGATTAAAGAACACTGAAGCTTTCTTT	CASSWTGLKNTEAFF	few	TRBD1	TRBJ1-1	TRBV5-6
TGTGCCAGCACCAGGGACAGGGCGACCGAGACCCAGTACTTC	CASTRDRATETQYF	many	TRBD1	TRBJ2-5	TRBV28
TGCGCCAGCAGCTTATGGGGCAGTAGAAATGAAAAACTGTTTTTT	CASSLWGSRNEKLFF	NA	NA	TRBJ1-4	TRBV5-1
TGTGCCAGCAGTTTCCGACCCTCCTACGAGCAGTACTTC	CASSFRPSYEQYF	many	NA	TRBJ2-7	TRBV12-3/TRBV12-4
TGTGCCAGTAGTATAGAAGGAGTCGCTAGCGGGAGGGCCTTAGGGGGAAATGAGCAGTTCTTC	CASSIEGVASGRALGGNEQFF	few	TRBD2	TRBJ2-1	TRBV19
TGTGCCAGCGGGGGACAGGGCCGTGGGAACACTGAAGCTTTCTTT	CASGGQGRGNTEAFF	many	TRBD1	TRBJ1-1	TRBV7-9
TGTGCCAGCAGTGATAAGGACGGGGATCAGCCCCAGCATTTT	CASSDKDGDQPQHF	few	NA	TRBJ1-5	TRBV25-1
TGTGCCAGCAGCAGGGGGTGGAACACCGGGGAGCTGTTTTTT	CASSRGWNTGELFF	NA	TRBD1	TRBJ2-2	TRBV6-4
TGCGCCAGCGGCGGACAGTCCTTCAATCAGCCCCAGCATTTT	CASGGQSFNQPQHF	NA	NA	TRBJ1-5	TRBV4-1
TGCAGCGTTCGCGACAGACCCTACGAGCAGTACTTC	CSVRDRPYEQYF	many	NA	TRBJ2-7	TRBV29-1
TGTGCCAGCAGAGGAGGTGGCGGTGATATAGGAGACTACACCTTC	CASRGGGGDIGDYTF	many	NA	TRBJ1-2	TRBV7-6
TGTGCCAGCAGCTCTCCGGGACACAACTCCTACGAGCAGTACTTC	CASSSPGHNSYEQYF	many	NA	TRBJ2-7	TRBV7-9